One sample yielded the 7 T cell receptor beta chains listed below, sequenced in a study of T cell repertoires in cytomegalovirus infection. TCRdb ran MiXCR on the reads and lists one entry per CDR3 protein. The sample has some 320,000 distinct CDR3 sequences, just under 30% seen once. Antigens of these TCRs are unknown. Sequencing used cultured PBMCs, obtained from culture after CMV antigen stimulation. All receptors come from a human donor in good health (CMV status not recorded). Some clones in this sample may be carry-over from other donors' samples.

The rearrangement joins TRBV7-2 to TRBJ2-1; TRBD2 matches at 11 bases. CDR1 and CDR2 from the germline V gene are SGHTA and FQGNSA. The CDR3 has 17 amino acids. J lost 7 bases, V lost 4 bases, and 12 bases had no gene match. CDR3 bases: TGTGCCAGCAGCTCCAAAAGACTAGCGGGAAAGGTTAATGAGCAGTTCTTC. Residues: CASSSKRLAGKVNEQFF.

This rearrangement joins TRBV11-2 to TRBJ1-1; D remains unclear. The CDR3 is 13 residues long. Looked up from germline, CDR1 is SGHAT and CDR2 is FQNNGV. The germline V and J ends were trimmed by 8 bases and 1 base, with 11 bases remaining between them. CDR3 nucleotides: TGTGCCAGCGGTCACGACAAGAACACTGAAGCTTTCTTT. It specifies CASGHDKNTEAFF.

This clonotype was seen many times. The chain employs TRBV7-2 and TRBJ1-2, with a weak D call TRBD1 (5 bases). Trimming shortened V by 5 bases and J by 7 bases, and 14 bases separated the two germline ends. Germline CDR1 SGHTA, CDR2 FQGNSA. The CDR3 totals 13 residues. This CDR3 reads CASSLGGGGGYTF. The CDR3 DNA sequence: TGTGCCAGCAGCCTGGGCGGGGGAGGTGGCTACACCTTC. The entire variable domain, with the rest obtained from reference TRBV7-2 and TRBJ1-2, is as follows: GAGVSQSPSNKVTEKGKDVELRCDPISGHTALYWYRQSLGQGLEFLIYFQGNSAPDKSGLPSDRFSAERTGGSVSTLTIQRTQQEDSAVYLCASSLGGGGGYTFGSGTRLTVV.

This clonotype showed up many times. The rearrangement joins TRBV7-2 to TRBJ1-1; D is uncertain. The CDR3 runs 11 residues. V was shortened by 5 bases and J by 8 bases, with 9 bases between the two germline ends. The germline gives CDR1 SGHTA, CDR2 FQGNSA. In DNA, the CDR3 is TGTGCCAGCAGCCCCCGTGGAGAAGCTTTCTTT. Its protein product is CASSPRGEAFF.

This clonotype was seen a handful of times. The J gene is TRBJ2-5, the V gene TRBV7-2; 8 bases are a match to TRBD2. V trimming: 1 base; J trimming: 5 bases; junction bases outside the gene matches: 6. Germline V gives CDR1 SGHTA, CDR2 FQGNSA. The CDR3 runs to 15 residues. CDR3 coding DNA: TGTGCCAGCAGCTTAGTGGCCGCTAGCGGGGAGACCCAGTACTTC. Translation gives CASSLVAASGETQYF. The whole variable domain, filled in from reference TRBV7-2 and TRBJ2-5, reads GAGVSQSPSNKVTEKGKDVELRCDPISGHTALYWYRQSLGQGLEFLIYFQGNSAPDKSGLPSDRFSAERTGGSVSTLTIQRTQQEDSAVYLCASSLVAASGETQYFGPGTRLLVL.

The gene calls are TRBV12-3 or TRBV12-4 and TRBJ1-2; TRBD1 is a possible D gene (6 bases). The length of the CDR3 is 14 residues. V shed 5 bases and J shed 5 bases, with 15 bases lying between them. CDR3 sequence reads: CASSPGGGRYGYTF. DNA of the CDR3: TGTGCCAGCAGTCCGGGGGGCGGTAGGTATGGCTACACCTTC.

The genes are TRBV19 and TRBJ1-2; possibly TRBD1 for D (5 bases). Germline-derived CDR1 and CDR2 are LNHDA and SQIVND (reference sequence). V lost 6 bases to trimming and J lost 0 bases, with 17 bases between them. The CDR3 has 16 amino acids. CDR3 loop: CASSPAGQGANYGYTF. The CDR3 DNA sequence: TGTGCCAGTAGCCCTGCGGGGCAGGGAGCTAACTATGGCTACACCTTC.